These 23 T cell receptor beta chains were sequenced from one sample in a study of blood T cell repertoires in COVID-19. Using immunoSEQ multiplex PCR, the repertoire was profiled, and TCRdb retains in-frame clones only, with some absent. Of about 310,000 clones listed, around 86% are singletons. Sequencing was carried out using PBMCs or T cells enriched from blood (not recorded which). Receptors were obtained from a man between 60 and 70 years old who had recovered from COVID-19.

This clone occurred once. V is TRBV7-3 and J is TRBJ2-3; D is unresolved. There are 14 residues in the CDR3. Per the germline V gene, CDR1 is SGHTA and CDR2 is FQGTGA. Deletions cut 4 bases from V and 7 bases from J, with 15 bases between. The CDR3 DNA reads TGTGCCAGCAGCTCTGCCCCCCTAGTAAATACGCAGTATTTT. It translates to CASSSAPLVNTQYF.

This CDR3 is CASSFSNRGQSRGYTF. CDR3 in DNA: TGTGCCAGCAGCTTTTCCAACAGGGGCCAGAGTCGGGGCTACACCTTC. The chain employs TRBV5-6 and TRBJ1-2, with 7 bases matching TRBD1. The CDR3 extends over 16 amino acids. Trimming removed 2 bases from V and 8 bases from J; junction bases left unmatched: 15. In germline, CDR1 is SGHDT, CDR2 YYEEEE.

The table lists this clone with a few counts. This chain joins TRBV28 and TRBJ2-7; D possibly corresponds to TRBD2 (5 bases). V dropped 6 bases and J dropped 3 bases, with 15 bases sitting between them. Per the germline V gene, CDR1 is MDHEN and CDR2 is SYDVKM. The CDR3 runs 14 residues. CDR3 loop: CASRQLSGNYEQYF. The CDR3 DNA reads TGTGCCAGCAGGCAGCTCAGCGGCAACTACGAGCAGTACTTC.

Turning to this clone: Other nucleotide sequences in the sample specify the same CDR3. This CDR3 reads CASSPSGTDTQYF. CDR3 bases: TGTGCCAGCTCACCTAGCGGGACCGATACGCAGTATTTT. The chain uses TRBV18 and TRBJ2-3; 8 bases match TRBD2. The CDR3 length is 13 residues. Germline CDR1 is KGHSH and CDR2 is LQKENI. Trimming at V came to 3 bases and at J to 6 bases, leaving 2 bases not matched to a gene. Full variable domain (rest looked up from reference TRBV18 and TRBJ2-3): NAGVMQNPRHLVRRRGQEARLRCSPMKGHSHVYWYRQLPEEGLKFMVYLQKENIIDESGMPKERFSAEFPKEGPSILRIQQVVRGDSAAYFCASSPSGTDTQYFGPGTRLTVL.

This clone appeared a few times. The rearrangement joins TRBV11-1 to TRBJ1-1, with D perhaps TRBD1 (6 bases). The V gene's germline CDR1 is SGHAT and CDR2 FQDESV (reference sequence). Trimming took off 5 bases at V and 6 bases at J, with 13 bases between the two ends. The CDR3 is made up of 13 amino acids. The CDR3 loop reads CASSLQGIAEAFF. In DNA form, the CDR3 reads TGTGCCAGCAGCCTACAGGGTATTGCTGAAGCTTTCTTT.

The chain is built from TRBV11-1 and TRBJ2-7; perhaps TRBD2 as D (6 bases). Germline lookup yields CDR1 SGHAT and CDR2 FQDESV (reference sequence). The V gene lost 4 bases and the J gene lost 4 bases, with 14 bases spanning the gap. The CDR3 totals 14 residues. In DNA, the CDR3 is TGTGCCAGCAGCTCCGGCCGCCGGGGGTACGAGCAGTACTTC. Translated: CASSSGRRGYEQYF.

The chain has TRBV5-6 and TRBJ2-7; D might be TRBD2 (6 bases). Looked up from germline, CDR1 is SGHDT and CDR2 is YYEEEE. The CDR3 is made up of 14 amino acids. Trimming removed 0 bases from V and 6 bases from J, with 13 bases in between. The CDR3 DNA follows: TGTGCCAGCAGCTTGGACAGGCGGGGTTTCGAGCAGTACTTC. It encodes CASSLDRRGFEQYF.

This clone appeared a few times. CDR3 bases: TGTGCCAGCAGTTGGGGGGCTAGCGGGTTCTCCTACGAGCAGTACTTC. Its protein is CASSWGASGFSYEQYF. The chain recombines TRBV6-4 with TRBJ2-7; 8 positions agree with TRBD2. The CDR3 consists of 16 residues. J lost 0 bases, V lost 5 bases, and 9 bases had no gene match. CDR1 and CDR2 from the germline V gene are MRHNA and SNTAGT.

The chain couples TRBV5-1 to TRBJ2-2, with 10 bases aligning to TRBD1. In germline, CDR1 is SGHRS, CDR2 YFSETQ. Trimming took 3 bases from V and 6 from J; bases not matched to a gene: 2. The CDR3 contains 14 residues. CDR3 loop: CASSWTGGPGELFF. The DNA of the CDR3 is TGCGCCAGCAGCTGGACAGGGGGTCCCGGGGAGCTGTTTTTT.

This chain joins TRBV3-1 (or the pseudogene TRBV3-2) and TRBJ2-3, with 8 positions matching TRBD2. The V segment lost 1 base and the J segment 2 bases; nucleotides outside the gene matches: 5. The CDR3 has 16 amino acids. CDR1 is LGHDT and CDR2 is YNNKEL in the germline V gene (reference sequence). The CDR3 nucleotides are TGTGCCAGCAGCCAAGGGTTTAGCGGGATCACAGATACGCAGTATTTT. It codes for CASSQGFSGITDTQYF.

This rearrangement joins TRBV2 to TRBJ2-1; 7 nucleotides match TRBD2. The CDR3 runs to 14 residues. Trimming took 11 bases from V and 0 from J; bases not matched to a gene: 7. Germline V gives CDR1 SNHLY, CDR2 FYNNEI. CDR3: CAVPSGLSYNEQFF. Written as DNA, the CDR3 is TGTGCCGTCCCTAGCGGCCTCTCCTACAATGAGCAGTTCTTC.

J is TRBJ1-1 and V is TRBV7-9; D perhaps matches TRBD1 (6 bases). The CDR3 runs to 15 residues. In germline, CDR1 is SEHNR, CDR2 FQNEAQ (reference sequence). V was cut by 1 base and J by 1 base, with 10 bases left in between. The CDR3 DNA follows: TGTGCCAGCAGCTTAGGTTCAGGGGCGAACACTGAAGCTTTCTTT. Translated: CASSLGSGANTEAFF.

In this sample, this clone turned up once. Other DNA sequences in the sample encode the same CDR3. The V call is TRBV11-3, the J call TRBJ1-1; no reliable D call. This CDR3 is built from 13 residues. The germline V gene encodes CDR1 SGHNT and CDR2 YENEEA. V lost 1 base, J lost 1 base, and 4 bases lay in between. The DNA for the CDR3 is TGTGCCAGCAGCTTAGGCAGGAACACTGAAGCTTTCTTT. Translation gives CASSLGRNTEAFF.

Worth noting for this clone: Other nucleotide sequences in the sample specify the same CDR3. The rearrangement links TRBV19 to TRBJ1-5; D is ambiguous. CDR3 size: 13 residues. Germline V gives CDR1 LNHDA, CDR2 SQIVND (reference sequence). V was clipped by 3 bases and J by 2 bases, with 5 bases between them. CDR3 sequence reads: CASSIRGNQPQHF. CDR3 nucleotide sequence: TGTGCCAGTAGTATCCGGGGCAATCAGCCCCAGCATTTT.

This chain links TRBV11-2 with TRBJ2-7, with 8 bases lining up with TRBD2. Germline loops: CDR1 SGHAT, CDR2 FQNNGV. The CDR3 has 14 amino acids. Unmatched junction bases numbered 9, after V lost 5 bases and J lost 6 bases. CDR3 protein: CASSPRGGEAEQYF. CDR3 nucleotide sequence: TGTGCCAGCAGCCCCCGGGGGGGGGAAGCCGAGCAGTACTTC.

The rearrangement uses TRBV10-3 and TRBJ2-3; the D gene is possibly TRBD1 (6 bases). CDR3 length: 14 residues. Trimming stripped 7 bases from V and 3 bases from J, with 14 bases between. Germline-derived CDR1 and CDR2 are ENHRY and SYGVKD. CDR3 in DNA: TGTGCCATCAACCCAGGGGACGGGACAGATACGCAGTATTTT. Translation gives CAINPGDGTDTQYF.

This rearrangement joins TRBV15 to TRBJ1-2, with 7 positions matching TRBD1. Looked up from germline, CDR1 is LNHNV and CDR2 is YYDKDF (reference sequence). This CDR3 spans 15 amino acids. V dropped 5 bases and J dropped 3; count of bases not matched to a gene: 9. Here the CDR3 reads CATSLAQGGDYGYTF. CDR3 sequence (DNA): TGTGCCACCAGCTTGGCCCAGGGGGGAGACTATGGCTACACCTTC.

The chain links TRBV11-2 to TRBJ1-1; the D is unclear. CDR1 SGHAT and CDR2 FQNNGV come from the germline V gene. The length of the CDR3 is 13 residues. V was clipped by 5 bases and J by 0 bases, with 7 bases between them. In DNA form, the CDR3 reads TGTGCCAGCAGCATTCAGATGAACACTGAAGCTTTCTTT. Encoded protein: CASSIQMNTEAFF.

A remark on this clone: Other DNA sequences within the sample encode an identical CDR3. V gene TRBV5-1 combines with J gene TRBJ2-2; 8 bases match TRBD1. Germline values: CDR1 SGHRS, CDR2 YFSETQ. This CDR3 region has 14 residues. J gave up 6 bases and V 4 bases, and 5 bases lay outside the gene matches. CDR3 amino acids: CASSLQQGAGELFF. CDR3 DNA: TGCGCCAGCAGCCTTCAACAGGGGGCCGGGGAGCTGTTTTTT.

About this clone: The sample holds other DNA sequences that translate to the same CDR3. The chain couples TRBV29-1 to TRBJ1-1, with a possible D match to TRBD1 (5 bases). The CDR3 covers 12 residues. The V and J ends lost 7 bases and 2 bases respectively, with 11 bases between them. Germline CDR1 SQVTM, CDR2 ANQGSEA. For the CDR3, the DNA is TGCAGCGGCGGGACGGGCAACACTGAAGCTTTCTTT. It codes for CSGGTGNTEAFF.

The rearrangement links TRBV27 to TRBJ2-4; possible D gene TRBD2, 5 bases. The germline V gene encodes CDR1 MNHEY and CDR2 SMNVEV (reference sequence). The CDR3 covers 16 residues. Trimming took 4 bases from V and 0 from J, leaving 13 bases between them. The CDR3 DNA reads TGTGCCAGCAGTTCCAGCGGAAGGGTAGCCAAAAACATTCAGTACTTC. This codes for CASSSSGRVAKNIQYF.

The V call is TRBV6-6, the J call TRBJ1-2; D is possibly TRBD1 (5 bases). CDR1 and CDR2 from the germline V gene are MNHNY and SVGAGI (reference sequence). There are 15 residues in the CDR3. Trimming removed 3 bases at V and 0 bases at J, with 11 bases between. The DNA of the CDR3 is TGTGCCAGCAGTTATTTCCAGGGTACTAACTATGGCTACACCTTC. This gives the protein CASSYFQGTNYGYTF.

The CDR3 DNA reads as TGTGCCAGTAGTATAGCTGCGGGAGGCGTCTACGAGCAGTACTTC. It yields the protein CASSIAAGGVYEQYF. The chain combines TRBV19 with TRBJ2-7, with 8 bases aligning to TRBD2. The CDR3 contains 15 residues. The V gene's germline CDR1 is LNHDA and CDR2 SQIVND (reference sequence). V gave up 1 base and J gave up 3 bases; unmatched junction bases: 5.